This T cell receptor beta chain was recorded in a study of T cells in Graves' hyperthyroidism and ophthalmopathy. Study results and limitations: In the analysis, a 13 V-J model separated ophthalmopathy from stable hyperthyroidism.

Patients aged 18 to 65 had newly diagnosed hyperthyroidism of under 2 months' duration. This clonotype was observed many times. Antigen: not known. Regions amplified from RNA transcripts were the TCR beta CDR3 regions. A set of HTBI primers served as the primers for a first-round RT-PCR of the TCR CDR3. TCRdb analysed the multiplex PCR reads with MiXCR anew, one entry per CDR3 protein. The data show 300,000 to 450,000 distinct CDR3 sequences, 13% seen once. Trimming shortened V by 3 bases and J by 1 base, and 18 bases separated the two germline ends. This CDR3 contains 17 residues. The chain joins TRBV12-3 or TRBV12-4 to TRBJ1-1; the D gene is possibly TRBD1 (6 bases). The sequenced sample was blood. This receptor was obtained from a woman between 18 and 30 years old with Graves' hyperthyroidism. The CDR3 loop is CASSLVKGGLRNTEAFF. The CDR3 DNA sequence: TGTGCCAGCAGTTTGGTGAAAGGGGGGCTGAGGAACACTGAAGCTTTCTTT.